This T cell receptor (beta chain) was identified in a study of cytomegalovirus exposure and HLA in healthy donors. Study-wide results and limits: Under in vitro conditions, a few CMV-associated chains were confirmed as specific for CMV antigens. Only CMV serostatus was available as immune exposure information. The authors listed 150 or so TCR beta chains as cytomegalovirus-associated.

With respect to this clone: Its antigen remains unidentified.

The CDR3 spans 15 residues. CDR1 and CDR2 from the germline V gene are SEHNR and FQNEAQ (reference sequence). Losses at the gene ends were 4 bases for V and 4 bases for J; bases not matched to a gene: 8. PCR was performed using 60 Vbeta and 13 Jbeta primers. Sequencing was performed with immunoSEQ multiplex PCR; in TCRdb, only in-frame clones are kept and a portion is missing. The sample has 100,000 to 150,000 clones; approximately 72% are singletons. Sequencing input: PBMCs. The chain uses TRBV7-9 and TRBJ1-2, with 8 bases aligning to TRBD1. This clonotype was obtained from a man between 18 and 29 years old in good health and CMV-seronegative. This CDR3 reads CASSSTDRVAYGYTF. In DNA, the CDR3 is TGTGCCAGCAGCTCTACGGACAGGGTCGCCTATGGCTACACCTTC.